One sample yielded the 20 T cell receptor beta chains listed below, sequenced in a study of cytomegalovirus exposure and HLA in healthy donors. PCR amplification relied on 60 Vbeta primers (plus 13 Jbeta primers). Here immunoSEQ multiplex PCR was the method, and the copy in TCRdb shows in-frame clones only, minus some. The sample totals approximately 110,000 clones. Source material: PBMCs. The receptors were gathered from a man between 25 and 39 years old in good health and CMV-seronegative.

The chain employs TRBV28 and TRBJ1-2; D remains ambiguous. Germline V gene sequence: CDR1 MDHEN, CDR2 SYDVKM. V lost 3 bases and J lost 1, with 9 bases in between. This CDR3 is built from 14 residues. CDR3 DNA: TGTGCCAGCAGTTTCGACGGGAATAACTATGGCTACACCTTC. Translation gives CASSFDGNNYGYTF.

The V gene is TRBV6-5, the J gene TRBJ2-1; 10 nucleotides match TRBD2. CDR1 and CDR2 from the germline V gene are MNHEY and SVGAGI. The CDR3 extends over 16 amino acids. V lost 4 bases and J lost 7; bases outside the gene matches: 10. CDR3 region: CASSSQREGPPNEQFF. Written as DNA, the CDR3 is TGTGCCAGCAGTTCCCAGCGGGAGGGCCCTCCGAATGAGCAGTTCTTC.

The chain uses TRBV5-1 and TRBJ2-2; TRBD2 aligns across 10 bases. The ends lost 6 bases at V and 3 bases at J; junction bases unmatched: 11. Per the germline V gene, CDR1 is SGHRS and CDR2 is YFSETQ. The length of the CDR3 is 17 residues. The DNA of the CDR3 is TGCGCCAGCACTTCTTTTACTAGCGGGAAGGACACCGGGGAGCTGTTTTTT. Protein sequence: CASTSFTSGKDTGELFF.

This chain joins TRBV19 and TRBJ2-1; tentatively, D is TRBD1 (5 bases). Deletions cut 5 bases from V and 5 bases from J, with 10 bases between. CDR3 size: 13 residues. The germline V gene encodes CDR1 LNHDA and CDR2 SQIVND (reference sequence). CDR3: CASSPTVNNEQFF. CDR3 DNA: TGTGCCAGTAGTCCGACAGTTAACAATGAGCAGTTCTTC.

The chain joins TRBV28 to TRBJ2-7, with 10 bases that match TRBD2. V lost 5 bases, J lost 3 bases, and 7 bases stayed unmatched. Germline CDR1 is MDHEN and CDR2 is SYDVKM. The CDR3 contains 15 residues. CDR3 DNA sequence: TGTGCCAGCAGTCCTCAAGCGGGAGGGCTCTACGAGCAGTACTTC. Its protein is CASSPQAGGLYEQYF.

This chain links TRBV2 with TRBJ1-2, with D possibly matching TRBD1 (6 bases). The ends were cut back, 1 base at V and 4 bases at J, with 13 bases in the middle. In germline, CDR1 is SNHLY, CDR2 FYNNEI. This CDR3 is built from 15 residues. The CDR3 loop reads CASSEGAGAGYGYTF. CDR3 nucleotides: TGTGCCAGCAGTGAAGGAGCAGGGGCAGGCTATGGCTACACCTTC.

This chain joins TRBV7-8 and TRBJ2-4; 13 bases map to TRBD2. Germline V lookup: CDR1 SGHVS, CDR2 FQNEAQ. This CDR3 spans 15 amino acids. The V and J ends lost 5 bases and 8 bases, in that order; junction bases with no gene match: 6. The CDR3 protein is CASSLSGTSGDIQYF. The CDR3 DNA follows: TGTGCCAGCAGCCTAAGCGGGACTAGCGGGGACATTCAGTACTTC.

The chain couples TRBV7-2 to TRBJ1-2, with D tentatively TRBD1 (6 bases). The germline V gene has CDR1 SGHTA and CDR2 FQGNSA. Trimming took off 5 bases at V and 4 bases at J, with 17 bases between the two ends. CDR3 length equals 15 residues. The CDR3 spells CASSAAGAVGYGYTF. The DNA for the CDR3 is TGTGCCAGCAGCGCCGCGGGGGCTGTCGGCTATGGCTACACCTTC.

For the CDR3, the DNA is TGTGCCAGCAGTGCGTCAGTAGGGAGCGGCTACACCTTC. This translates into CASSASVGSGYTF. This chain joins TRBV2 and TRBJ1-2; D uncertain. V lost 4 bases and J lost 8, with 14 bases in between. This CDR3 region has 13 residues. Looked up from germline, CDR1 is SNHLY and CDR2 is FYNNEI.

The CDR3 sequence: CASSSPRGYGYTF. The CDR3 nucleotides read TGTGCCAGCAGCTCGCCCCGGGGCTATGGCTACACCTTC. The gene calls are TRBV7-6 and TRBJ1-2; D gene ambiguous. Germline CDR1 reads SGHVS; CDR2 reads FNYEAQ. This CDR3 has 13 amino acids. V was cut by 4 bases and J by 4 bases, with 10 bases left in between.

The chain is built from TRBV19 and TRBJ2-1; TRBD1 is a possible D gene (5 bases). The germline CDR1 and CDR2 sequences are LNHDA and SQIVND (reference sequence). The germline V and J ends were trimmed by 6 bases and 8 bases, with 14 bases remaining between them. The CDR3 has 13 residues. CDR3 sequence reads: CASSLGPEDEQFF. CDR3 in DNA: TGTGCCAGTAGCCTGGGGCCCGAGGATGAGCAGTTCTTC.

The chain is built from TRBV5-1 and TRBJ2-6; 9 bases match TRBD1. V trimming: 2 bases; J trimming: 0 bases; junction bases outside the gene matches: 6. This CDR3 region has 18 residues. CDR1 SGHRS and CDR2 YFSETQ come from the germline V gene. CDR3 sequence reads: CASSFRDRAYSGANVLTF. CDR3 DNA: TGCGCCAGCAGCTTCCGGGACAGGGCGTACTCTGGGGCCAACGTCCTGACTTTC.

The genes are TRBV29-1 and TRBJ1-2; tentatively, D is TRBD1 (5 bases). Germline V lookup: CDR1 SQVTM, CDR2 ANQGSEA. The ends were cut back, 1 base at V and 10 bases at J, with 16 bases in the middle. The CDR3 runs to 13 residues. The CDR3 protein is CSVEVRASGDYTF. CDR3 in DNA: TGCAGCGTTGAAGTGAGGGCCTCGGGGGACTACACCTTC.

V gene TRBV6-1 combines with J gene TRBJ1-1; TRBD1 aligns across 8 bases. The CDR3 extends over 13 amino acids. In germline, CDR1 is MNHNS, CDR2 SASEGT. With 3 bases clipped from V and 7 bases from J, the junction kept 4 bases outside the gene matches. The DNA for the CDR3 is TGTGCCAGCAGTGAGATGGACAGGGATGAAGCTTTCTTT. Translating it yields CASSEMDRDEAFF.

The CDR3 here is CAWSPVTGELFF. The CDR3 region has the DNA TGTGCCTGGAGTCCGGTCACCGGGGAGCTGTTTTTT. The rearrangement uses TRBV30 and TRBJ2-2, with D hard to call. V lost 2 bases and J lost 4, with 5 bases in between. Germline lookup yields CDR1 GTSNPN and CDR2 SVGIG (reference sequence). CDR3 length equals 12 residues.

V gene TRBV21-1 combines with J gene TRBJ2-2; the DNA was not compared with TRBD1, the D call given in the table. TRBV21-1 is noted as a pseudogene. CDR3 length equals 16 residues. The CDR3 bases are TGTGCCAGCAGCAAAGTACATTATACGAACACCGGGGAGCTGTTTTTT. It codes for CASSKVHYTNTGELFF.

The gene calls are TRBV5-1 and TRBJ2-6, with a tentative D call TRBD1 (6 bases). V was clipped by 2 bases and J by 0 bases, with 18 bases between them. The CDR3 is made up of 19 amino acids. Germline V gene lookup returns CDR1 SGHRS and CDR2 YFSETQ. Here the CDR3 reads CASSFTRGKLGSGANVLTF. The CDR3 region has the DNA TGCGCCAGCAGCTTTACCAGGGGCAAGCTTGGCTCTGGGGCCAACGTCCTGACTTTC. The variable domain in full, completed from reference TRBV5-1 and TRBJ2-6, reads KAGVTQTPRYLIKTRGQQVTLSCSPISGHRSVSWYQQTPGQGLQFLFEYFSETQRNKGNFPGRFSGRQFSNSRSEMNVSTLELGDSALYLCASSFTRGKLGSGANVLTFGAGSRLTVL.

The chain links TRBV28 to TRBJ1-2; 7 bases line up with TRBD1. This CDR3 spans 14 amino acids. J lost 8 bases, V lost 4 bases, and 10 bases had no gene match. Germline assignment: CDR1 MDHEN and CDR2 SYDVKM. The CDR3 DNA sequence: TGTGCCAGCAGTTCGGACAGGTTTCTAAGGGGCTACACCTTC. This codes for CASSSDRFLRGYTF.

The J gene is TRBJ2-2, the V gene TRBV7-2; 12 bases align to TRBD2. The junction had 3 bases not matched to a gene; V was cut back by 7 bases and J by 3 bases. The CDR3 length is 15 residues. Germline V CDR1 and CDR2: SGHTA, FQGNSA. In DNA, the CDR3 is TGTGCCAGCAATCTAGCGGGAGGGGACACCGGGGAGCTGTTTTTT. Its protein is CASNLAGGDTGELFF.

This chain uses TRBV5-1 with TRBJ2-7; TRBD2 aligns across 8 bases. The junction had 9 bases not matched to a gene; V was cut back by 0 bases and J by 7 bases. CDR1 SGHRS and CDR2 YFSETQ come from the germline V gene. The CDR3 is made up of 15 amino acids. The CDR3 protein is CASSLGAGELVEQYF. Written as DNA, the CDR3 is TGCGCCAGCAGCTTGGGAGCGGGAGAGCTTGTGGAGCAGTACTTC.